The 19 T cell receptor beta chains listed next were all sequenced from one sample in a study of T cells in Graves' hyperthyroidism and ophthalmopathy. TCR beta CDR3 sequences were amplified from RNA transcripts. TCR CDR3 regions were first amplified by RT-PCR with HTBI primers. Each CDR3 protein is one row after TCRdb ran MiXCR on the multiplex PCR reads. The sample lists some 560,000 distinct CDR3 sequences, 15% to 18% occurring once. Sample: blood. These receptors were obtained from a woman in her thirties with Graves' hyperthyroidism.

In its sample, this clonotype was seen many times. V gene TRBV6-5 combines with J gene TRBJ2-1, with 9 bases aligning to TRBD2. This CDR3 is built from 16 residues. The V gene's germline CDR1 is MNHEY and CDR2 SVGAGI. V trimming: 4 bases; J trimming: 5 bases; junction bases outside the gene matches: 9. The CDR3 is CASSSPTSGADNEQFF. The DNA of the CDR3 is TGTGCCAGCAGTTCTCCGACTAGCGGAGCCGACAATGAGCAGTTCTTC.

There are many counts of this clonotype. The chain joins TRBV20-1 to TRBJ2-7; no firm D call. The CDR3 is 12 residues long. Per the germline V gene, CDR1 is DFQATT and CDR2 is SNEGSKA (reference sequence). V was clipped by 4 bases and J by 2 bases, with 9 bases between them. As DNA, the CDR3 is TGCAGTGCTACCGACTTGGCCTACGAGCAGTACTTC. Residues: CSATDLAYEQYF.

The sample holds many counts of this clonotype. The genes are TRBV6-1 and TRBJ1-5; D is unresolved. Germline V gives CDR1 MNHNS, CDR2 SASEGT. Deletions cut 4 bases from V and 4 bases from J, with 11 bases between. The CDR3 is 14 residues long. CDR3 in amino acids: CASSVGRSNQPQHF. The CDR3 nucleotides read TGTGCCAGCAGTGTAGGAAGATCTAATCAGCCCCAGCATTTT.

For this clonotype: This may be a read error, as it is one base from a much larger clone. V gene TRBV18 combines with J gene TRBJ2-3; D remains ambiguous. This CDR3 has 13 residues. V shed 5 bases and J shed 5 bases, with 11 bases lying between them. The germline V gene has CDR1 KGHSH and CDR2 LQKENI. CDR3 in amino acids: CASSSRSLDTQYF. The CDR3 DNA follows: TGTGCCAGCTCATCACGGAGTTTAGATACGCAGTATTTT.

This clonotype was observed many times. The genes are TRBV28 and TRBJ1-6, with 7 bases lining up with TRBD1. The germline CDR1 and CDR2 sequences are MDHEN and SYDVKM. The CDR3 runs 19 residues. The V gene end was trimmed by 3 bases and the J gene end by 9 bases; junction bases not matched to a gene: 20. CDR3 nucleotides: TGTGCCAGCAGTTTCAATCCGGAAACAGGGGAATTGTGGGGTTCACCCCTCCACTTT. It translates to CASSFNPETGELWGSPLHF. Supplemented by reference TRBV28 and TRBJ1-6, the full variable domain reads DVKVTQSSRYLVKRTGEKVFLECVQDMDHENMFWYRQDPGLGLRLIYFSYDVKMKEKGDIPEGYSVSREKKERFSLILESASTNQTSMYLCASSFNPETGELWGSPLHFGNGTRLTVT.

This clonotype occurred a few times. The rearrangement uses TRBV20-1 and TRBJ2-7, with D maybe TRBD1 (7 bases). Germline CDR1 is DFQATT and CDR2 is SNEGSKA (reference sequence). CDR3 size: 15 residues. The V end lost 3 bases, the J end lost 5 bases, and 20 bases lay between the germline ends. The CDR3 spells CSASPIEQGGHEQYF. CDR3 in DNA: TGCAGTGCTAGCCCGATCGAGCAGGGGGGCCACGAGCAGTACTTC.

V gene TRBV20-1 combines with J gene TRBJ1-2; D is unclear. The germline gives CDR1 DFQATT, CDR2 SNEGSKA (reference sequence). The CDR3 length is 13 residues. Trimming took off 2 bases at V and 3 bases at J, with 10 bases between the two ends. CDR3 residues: CSARLGMDYGYTF. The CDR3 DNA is TGCAGTGCTAGACTGGGAATGGACTATGGCTACACCTTC.

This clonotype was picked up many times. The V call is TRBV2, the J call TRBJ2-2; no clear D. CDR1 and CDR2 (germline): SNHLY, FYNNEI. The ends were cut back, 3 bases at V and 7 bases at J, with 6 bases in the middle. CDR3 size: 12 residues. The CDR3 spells CASSDGIGELFF. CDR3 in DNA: TGTGCCAGCAGTGACGGAATCGGGGAGCTGTTTTTT.

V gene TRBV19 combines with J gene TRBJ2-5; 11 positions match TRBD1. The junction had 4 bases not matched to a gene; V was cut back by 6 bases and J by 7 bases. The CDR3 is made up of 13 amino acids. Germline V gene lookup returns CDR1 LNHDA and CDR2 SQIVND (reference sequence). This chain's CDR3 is CASRGQGAGTQYF. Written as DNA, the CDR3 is TGTGCCAGTAGAGGACAGGGGGCTGGGACCCAGTACTTC.

As DNA, the CDR3 is TGCGCCAGCAGCCAAGATCAGGGGACAGGGTATGAGGTCAGTGGTCAGCCCCAGCATTTT. Its translation: CASSQDQGTGYEVSGQPQHF. This chain connects TRBV4-1 to TRBJ1-5; TRBD1 matches 9 bases. Germline lookup yields CDR1 MGHRA and CDR2 YSYEKL. The trim removed 0 bases at V and 6 bases at J, leaving 18 bases unmatched. The CDR3 sequence is 20 residues long.

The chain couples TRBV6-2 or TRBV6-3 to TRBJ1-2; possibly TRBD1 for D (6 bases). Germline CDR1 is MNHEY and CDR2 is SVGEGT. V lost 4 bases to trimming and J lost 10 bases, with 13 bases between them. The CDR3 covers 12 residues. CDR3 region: CASSSTGMSYTF. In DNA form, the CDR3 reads TGTGCCAGCAGTTCCACAGGGATGTCCTACACCTTC.

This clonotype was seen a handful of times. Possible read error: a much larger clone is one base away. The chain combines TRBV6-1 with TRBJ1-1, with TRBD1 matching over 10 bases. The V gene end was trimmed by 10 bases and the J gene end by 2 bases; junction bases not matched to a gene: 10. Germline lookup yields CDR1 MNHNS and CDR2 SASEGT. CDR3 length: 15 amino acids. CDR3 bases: TGTGCCAACAGACCGGGACAGGGGTCAAACACTGAAGCTTTCTTT. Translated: CANRPGQGSNTEAFF.

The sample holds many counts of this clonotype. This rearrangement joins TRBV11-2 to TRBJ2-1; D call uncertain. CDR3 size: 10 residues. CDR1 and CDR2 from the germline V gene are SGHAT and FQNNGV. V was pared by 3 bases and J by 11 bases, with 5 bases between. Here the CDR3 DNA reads TGTGCCAGCAGCTTGGTCCAGCAGTTCTTC. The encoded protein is CASSLVQQFF.

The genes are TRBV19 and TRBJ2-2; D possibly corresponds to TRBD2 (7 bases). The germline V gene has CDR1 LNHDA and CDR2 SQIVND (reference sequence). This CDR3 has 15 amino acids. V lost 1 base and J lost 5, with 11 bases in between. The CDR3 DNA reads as TGTGCCAGTAGTATAGTCGGGGGGCATACCGGGGAGCTGTTTTTT. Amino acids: CASSIVGGHTGELFF.

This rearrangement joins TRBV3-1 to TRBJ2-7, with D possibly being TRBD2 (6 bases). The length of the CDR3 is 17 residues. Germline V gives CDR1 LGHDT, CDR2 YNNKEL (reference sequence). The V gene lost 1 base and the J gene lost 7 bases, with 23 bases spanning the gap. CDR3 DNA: TGTGCCAGCAGCCAAGGAGGCTTGACGGGAGCTCTGGGGGAGCAGTACTTC. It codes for CASSQGGLTGALGEQYF.

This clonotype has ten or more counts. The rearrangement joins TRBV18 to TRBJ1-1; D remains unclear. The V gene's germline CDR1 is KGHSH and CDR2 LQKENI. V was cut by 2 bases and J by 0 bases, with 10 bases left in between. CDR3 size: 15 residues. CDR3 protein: CASSPAGSVNTEAFF. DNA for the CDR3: TGTGCCAGCTCACCAGCGGGTTCAGTGAACACTGAAGCTTTCTTT.

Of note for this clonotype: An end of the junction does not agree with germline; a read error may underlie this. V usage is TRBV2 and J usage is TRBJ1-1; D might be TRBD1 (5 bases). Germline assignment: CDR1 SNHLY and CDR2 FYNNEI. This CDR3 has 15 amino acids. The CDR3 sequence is CASNERAGANTEAFF. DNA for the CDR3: TGTGCCAGCAATGAAAGGGCCGGGGCGAACACTGAAGCTTTCTTT.

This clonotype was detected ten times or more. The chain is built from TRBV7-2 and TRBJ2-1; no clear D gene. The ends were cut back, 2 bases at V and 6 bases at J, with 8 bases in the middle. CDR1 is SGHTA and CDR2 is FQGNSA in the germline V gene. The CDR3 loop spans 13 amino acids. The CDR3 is CASSLTSRNEQFF. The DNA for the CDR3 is TGTGCCAGCAGCTTAACGTCGCGCAATGAGCAGTTCTTC.

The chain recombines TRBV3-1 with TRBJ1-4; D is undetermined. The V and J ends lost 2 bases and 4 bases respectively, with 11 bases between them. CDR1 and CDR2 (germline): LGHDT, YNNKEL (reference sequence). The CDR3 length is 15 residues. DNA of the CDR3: TGTGCCAGCAGCCAACCGTCCATAGTTAATGAAAAACTGTTTTTT. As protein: CASSQPSIVNEKLFF.